This T cell receptor beta chain comes out of a study of blood T cells in healthy people across ages. Alongside a J-beta primer mix, a sample-barcoded 5' primer served in a second PCR lasting about 6 to 11 cycles. Template switching added a 12-random-nucleotide identifier to every cDNA molecule. TCRdb analysed the 5' RACE reads with MiXCR anew, one entry per CDR3 protein. Of some 710,000 distinct CDR3 sequences listed, about 42% are singletons. The CDR3 extends over 15 amino acids. The germline V gene has CDR1 SNHLY and CDR2 FYNNEI. V lost 2 bases, J lost 6 bases, and 7 bases stayed unmatched. The sequence derives from a man aged 80 or over in good health. The sequenced material came from blood. The rearrangement links TRBV2 to TRBJ2-1, with TRBD1 matching over 7 bases. CDR3 in DNA: TGTGCCAGCAGTGAAAGGGACAGACCCAGCAATGAGCAGTTCTTC. It translates to CASSERDRPSNEQFF.